Listed below are T cell receptor beta chains from one sample, sequenced in a study of shared clonotypes between healthy human individuals. Profiling relied on immunoSEQ multiplex PCR, and the TCRdb table lists in-frame clones only, not all of them. The table lists under 1,100,000 clones, about 84% of them singletons. Sequences were obtained from memory CD4+ T cells from PBMCs. The receptors stem from a man between 18 and 35 years old in good health. Some clones in this sample may be carry-over from other donors' samples. Both conserved end residues are part of each CDR3. A D gene is named only where the DNA matches it firmly. Clone size is shown for a subset of rows, as once, few, many or a class of expanded clone.

V gene,J gene,D gene,clone size,CDR3 DNA,CDR3 protein
TRBV7-9,TRBJ1-2,.,.,TGTGCCAGCAGCCCGGGGGATCCAGGGGAGCGCTACACCTTC,CASSPGDPGERYTF
TRBV7-3,TRBJ2-1,.,.,TGTGCCAGCAGCTTCCGGCAGGGAGACGGACTTTATGAGCAGTTCTTC,CASSFRQGDGLYEQFF
TRBV27,TRBJ2-7,TRBD2,many,TGTGCCAGCAGTTTACGACGGGGAGGGAGACCGCCCTACGAGCAGTACTTC,CASSLRRGGRPPYEQYF
TRBV15,TRBJ2-5,.,.,TGTGCCACCAGCAGATCATACCTCCGGGACCACATAAAAGGAGAAGAGACCCAGTACTTC,CATSRSYLRDHIKGEETQYF
TRBV6-1,TRBJ2-1,.,.,TGTGCCAGCAGTGAAATGGGCGGGATCCCTTTCAATGAGCAGTTCTTC,CASSEMGGIPFNEQFF
TRBV2,TRBJ2-1,TRBD1,.,TGTGCCAGCAGTGCGGACAGGGCCCGGCAAAATGAGCAGTTCTTC,CASSADRARQNEQFF
TRBV30,TRBJ2-1,TRBD2,.,TGTGCCGGGGCTTTGCGCGGGAGCCGGGGCGATGAGCAGTTCTTC,CAGALRGSRGDEQFF
TRBV6-1,TRBJ2-7,.,.,TGTGCCAGCATAATGACGGAGAGTTCGGAGCAGTACTTC,CASIMTESSEQYF
TRBV28,TRBJ1-5,.,.,TGTGCCAGCAGTTTCGCTCAGCCCCAGCATTTT,CASSFAQPQHF
TRBV4-3,TRBJ2-2,TRBD2,.,TGCGCCAGCAGTCCCGGACTAGCGGGAGATTTTTCCGGGGAGCTGTTTTTT,CASSPGLAGDFSGELFF
TRBV5-1,TRBJ2-3,TRBD1,.,TGCGCCAGCCGTTCGGCCCCCTGGGACAGTAGCACAGATACGCAGTATTTT,CASRSAPWDSSTDTQYF
TRBV25-1,TRBJ1-2,TRBD1,.,TGTGCCAGCAGTGATCCACGGACAGGGGGCGATGGCTACACCTTC,CASSDPRTGGDGYTF
TRBV9,TRBJ2-3,TRBD2,.,TGTGCCAGCAGCTCGACTAGCGGGACAACTAGCACAGATACGCAGTATTTT,CASSSTSGTTSTDTQYF
TRBV10-3,TRBJ2-3,TRBD2,.,TGTGCCGGGGCCGGGACTAGCGGTGGAGATACGCAGTATTTT,CAGAGTSGGDTQYF
TRBV2,TRBJ1-2,.,many,TGTGCCAGCAGTGTCGACTCTAACTATGGCTACACCTTC,CASSVDSNYGYTF
TRBV9,TRBJ1-3,.,.,TGTGCCAGCAGCCAAAGCCCCCGGGGAGGAGGAAACACCATATATTTT,CASSQSPRGGGNTIYF
TRBV2,TRBJ1-2,.,.,TGTGCCAGCAGGCACCCGTCGCCTAACAGAGAAGGCTACACCTTC,CASRHPSPNREGYTF
TRBV28,TRBJ1-2,.,.,TGTGCCAGCAGTTTATTCGGAGGCTGGTTCGGGGACTATGGCTACACCTTC,CASSLFGGWFGDYGYTF
TRBV28,TRBJ2-5,TRBD2,.,TGTGCCAGCAGAGCGGGAGCTGGGACAACTGGGGGGACCCAGTACTTC,CASRAGAGTTGGTQYF
TRBV19,TRBJ1-5,.,.,TGTGCCAGTAGTCTCCTTTTGATTCAGCCCCAGCATTTT,CASSLLLIQPQHF
TRBV5-1,TRBJ2-7,.,.,TGCGCCAGCAGCGAGGAGCCCTACGAGCAGTACTTC,CASSEEPYEQYF
TRBV2,TRBJ2-2,.,.,TGTGCCAGCAGTGTCTCTGGGGGTAGCGGGGAGCTGTTTTTT,CASSVSGGSGELFF
TRBV28,TRBJ1-5,TRBD1,.,TGTGCCACCATGGACAGGGGGGATGGCAATCAGCCCCAGCATTTT,CATMDRGDGNQPQHF
TRBV29-1,TRBJ1-5,.,.,TGCAGCGCCACCTTTACGGGGGGCGGAAGTCAGCCCCAGCATTTT,CSATFTGGGSQPQHF
TRBV4-1,TRBJ2-3,.,once,TGCGCCAGCAGCCAAATACCGGGACATCCTCGGGGTGATACGCAGTATTTT,CASSQIPGHPRGDTQYF
TRBV11-2,TRBJ1-3,.,once,TGTGCCAGCAGACATCCAGGGCTGGGTGGAAACACCATATATTTT,CASRHPGLGGNTIYF
TRBV5-5,TRBJ1-5,.,.,TGTGCCAGCAGCCCCCGCTCCGGGACCTATCAGCCCCAGCATTTT,CASSPRSGTYQPQHF
TRBV27,TRBJ1-1,TRBD1,.,TGTGCCAGCAGTTTATCCAGGGGGCGGAACACTGAAGCTTTCTTT,CASSLSRGRNTEAFF
TRBV6-6,TRBJ2-6,.,.,TGTGCCAGCAGTTACGAGGCGGCTGGGGCCAACGTCCTGACTTTC,CASSYEAAGANVLTF
TRBV30,TRBJ1-1,.,.,TGTGCCTGGAGCGCCGCCACCGGGACAACTGTCGCTGAAGCTTTCTTT,CAWSAATGTTVAEAFF
TRBV27,TRBJ2-1,TRBD2,.,TGTGCCAGCAGTTTAACCCCCGGGACTAGCGGGAGAGTCAATGAGCAGTTCTTC,CASSLTPGTSGRVNEQFF
TRBV7-9,TRBJ1-1,.,.,TGTGCCAGCAGCTTAGGGGGCACTTTGAACACTGAAGCTTTCTTT,CASSLGGTLNTEAFF
TRBV27,TRBJ2-7,TRBD1,.,TGTGCCAGCTCCTACAGGGGTTCCGCCTACGAGCAGTACTTC,CASSYRGSAYEQYF
TRBV18,TRBJ2-3,TRBD2,.,TGTGCCAGCTCACCCGGACTAGCTGAAAGCACAGATACGCAGTATTTT,CASSPGLAESTDTQYF
TRBV30,TRBJ2-3,TRBD2,many,TGTGCCTGGAGTGCCCCTTATTTGGGGGGACTAGAAACAGATACGCAGTATTTT,CAWSAPYLGGLETDTQYF
TRBV11-3,TRBJ2-6,.,.,TGTGCCAGCAGCCCTCGACAGGGACTCTCTGGGGCCAACGTCCTGACTTTC,CASSPRQGLSGANVLTF
TRBV7-9,TRBJ1-1,.,.,TGTGCCAGCAGCCCACAGTCTGAAGCTTTCTTT,CASSPQSEAFF
TRBV10-3,TRBJ2-3,.,.,TGTGCCGCCACCCAGACAGCTCCAGGCACAGATACGCAGTATTTT,CAATQTAPGTDTQYF
TRBV29-1,TRBJ2-7,.,.,TGCAGCGTGAGGGGGGCGAGGGAGGGCTACGAGCAGTACTTC,CSVRGAREGYEQYF
TRBV27,TRBJ1-1,TRBD1,.,TGTGCCAGCAGTTTATACAAGACAGGGGGACTTGAAGCTTTCTTT,CASSLYKTGGLEAFF
TRBV4-1,TRBJ1-1,.,.,TGCGCCAGCAGCCAATCGCAGAAGAACACTGAAGCTTTCTTT,CASSQSQKNTEAFF
TRBV28,TRBJ1-2,.,.,TGTGCCAGCAGTGGGGGGCTCTCCTATGGCTACACCTTC,CASSGGLSYGYTF
TRBV7-7,TRBJ2-1,TRBD2,.,TGTGCCAGCAGCCCCCAACTAGCGGGAACTTACAATGAGCAGTTCTTC,CASSPQLAGTYNEQFF
TRBV19,TRBJ1-2,.,many,TGTGCCAGTAGTTTGAACAGGGACCCAGGCAATGGCTACACCTTC,CASSLNRDPGNGYTF
TRBV6-1,TRBJ1-2,.,.,TGTGCCAGTCGCCGGGACAACGAGAACTATGGCTACACCTTC,CASRRDNENYGYTF
TRBV7-6,TRBJ2-1,.,.,TGTGCCAGCAGCTTAGGCGGGGGCTATCCCAATGAGCAGTTCTTC,CASSLGGGYPNEQFF
TRBV27,TRBJ2-7,TRBD1,.,TGTGCCAGCAGTCGACAGGGGCGTTACTACGAGCAGTACTTC,CASSRQGRYYEQYF
TRBV18,TRBJ2-5,.,.,TGTGCCAGCCCTCGGGGGAGTGAGACCCAGTACTTC,CASPRGSETQYF
TRBV27,TRBJ2-7,.,.,TGTGCCAGCAGTTCCAATACCCCAGGAAGGGGTGGTCGTACCTACGAGCAGTACTTC,CASSSNTPGRGGRTYEQYF
TRBV7-9,TRBJ2-2,TRBD1,.,TGTGCCAGCAGCTCCGGCCGGGACAGGCCCACCGGGGAGCTGTTTTTT,CASSSGRDRPTGELFF
TRBV6-6,TRBJ1-1,.,.,TGTGCCAGCAGTTACTCCCCGGGGACTGAAGCTTTCTTT,CASSYSPGTEAFF
TRBV11-2,TRBJ2-7,.,.,TGTGCCAGCACATTAGGGGTACGTGACTACGAGCAGTACTTC,CASTLGVRDYEQYF
TRBV6-1,TRBJ2-7,.,.,TGTGCCAGCAGTGAAGTAAACCACAGATCCCTCGAGCAGTACTTC,CASSEVNHRSLEQYF
TRBV19,TRBJ1-4,.,few,TGTGCCAGTAGTATCGGTTTGGGGAAGAAACTGTTTTTT,CASSIGLGKKLFF